The 13 T cell receptor beta chains given below trace back to one sample, sequenced in a study of blood T cell repertoires in COVID-19. TCRdb keeps only in-frame clones here, not all; method: immunoSEQ multiplex PCR. The repertoire consists of a few hundred thousand clones, with 70% to 90% occurring once and the leading ten covering more than 0.95%. Material for sequencing was PBMCs or T cells enriched from blood (not recorded which). The receptors shown here come from a young woman who had recovered from COVID-19.

The V call is TRBV5-6, the J call TRBJ1-4; 10 nucleotides agree with TRBD1. The CDR3 loop spans 16 amino acids. The germline V gene has CDR1 SGHDT and CDR2 YYEEEE. V lost 1 base, J lost 6 bases, and 6 bases stayed unmatched. The CDR3 bases are TGTGCCAGCAGCTTGACCGGGACAGGGGTTTATGAAAAACTGTTTTTT. Translating it yields CASSLTGTGVYEKLFF.

The chain uses TRBV18 and TRBJ1-1, with 9 bases identical to TRBD1. The CDR3 consists of 13 residues. Germline V CDR1 and CDR2: KGHSH, LQKENI. V gave up 5 bases and J gave up 7 bases; unmatched junction bases: 5. CDR3 amino acids: CASSGTGPVEAFF. CDR3 DNA: TGTGCCAGCTCAGGGACAGGGCCCGTTGAAGCTTTCTTT.

The CDR3 spells CATSRGAQLFF. In nucleotides, the CDR3 is TGTGCCACCAGCAGAGGGGCACAGCTGTTTTTT. The rearrangement uses TRBV15 and TRBJ2-2; the D is unclear. The CDR3 runs 11 residues. Germline loops: CDR1 LNHNV, CDR2 YYDKDF (reference sequence). V shed 1 base and J shed 12 bases, with 6 bases lying between them.

The J gene is TRBJ1-4, the V gene TRBV5-5; 7 bases fit TRBD1. The CDR3 has 16 residues. Germline V gene lookup returns CDR1 SGHKS and CDR2 YYEKEE (reference sequence). The V segment lost 3 bases and the J segment 3 bases; nucleotides outside the gene matches: 8. CDR3 loop: CASSSDPGQPNEKLFF. CDR3 bases: TGTGCCAGCAGCTCAGACCCGGGACAGCCTAATGAAAAACTGTTTTTT.

This chain joins TRBV30 and TRBJ2-7; D is ambiguous. The germline V gene encodes CDR1 GTSNPN and CDR2 SVGIG (reference sequence). The CDR3 has 13 residues. Trimming stripped 6 bases from V and 0 bases from J, with 12 bases between. CDR3 sequence: CACLPSSSYEQYF. The CDR3 DNA is TGTGCCTGTTTGCCGTCCAGCTCCTACGAGCAGTACTTC.

The chain combines TRBV12-3 or TRBV12-4 with TRBJ2-7; no definite D call. There are 12 residues in the CDR3. Trimming took off 2 bases at V and 5 bases at J, with 7 bases between the two ends. CDR3 loop: CASSLMGDEQYF. The CDR3 DNA reads TGTGCCAGCAGTTTAATGGGCGACGAGCAGTACTTC.

The chain joins TRBV4-2 to TRBJ1-1; possible D gene TRBD1, 6 bases. Germline loops: CDR1 LGHNA, CDR2 YNFKEQ. The CDR3 is made up of 16 amino acids. V gave up 0 bases and J gave up 3 bases, with 14 bases separating them. The CDR3, as DNA: TGTGCCAGCAGCCAAGATGAACTCCAGGGGCACACTGAAGCTTTCTTT. Translation: CASSQDELQGHTEAFF.

The chain is built from TRBV18 and TRBJ2-7; D is unresolved. The CDR3 sequence is 14 residues long. Germline-derived CDR1 and CDR2 are KGHSH and LQKENI. Trimming took off 1 base at V and 2 bases at J, with 9 bases between the two ends. The CDR3 loop is CASSPRGIAYEQYF. The DNA of the CDR3 is TGTGCCAGCTCACCACGAGGCATAGCCTACGAGCAGTACTTC.

The chain carries TRBV28 and TRBJ2-5; TRBD1 matches 7 bases. V lost 6 bases, J lost 7 bases, and 14 bases stayed unmatched. Germline-derived CDR1 and CDR2 are MDHEN and SYDVKM. This CDR3 is 15 amino acids long. Here the CDR3 reads CASSSRGTGVGTQYF. Written as DNA, the CDR3 is TGTGCCAGCAGCTCCAGGGGAACAGGGGTGGGGACCCAGTACTTC.

The rearrangement joins TRBV10-3 to TRBJ1-1; 10 nucleotides agree with TRBD1. V was clipped by 9 bases and J by 5 bases; unmatched bases: 3. The germline CDR1 and CDR2 sequences are ENHRY and SYGVKD. The CDR3 totals 12 residues. CDR3 residues: CAIGQGETEAFF. Here the CDR3 DNA reads TGTGCCATTGGACAGGGGGAAACTGAAGCTTTCTTT.

The gene calls are TRBV9 and TRBJ2-3; D may be TRBD1 (6 bases). CDR1 and CDR2 (germline): SGDLS, YYNGEE. This CDR3 has 14 residues. With 0 bases removed from V and 5 bases from J, the gap between germline ends came to 10 bases. Here the CDR3 reads CASSVEPGVDTQYF. The CDR3 DNA reads as TGTGCCAGCAGCGTAGAACCAGGGGTAGATACGCAGTATTTT.

The chain combines TRBV5-1 with TRBJ1-1; no firm D call. CDR1 is SGHRS, CDR2 YFSETQ, per germline. V gave up 7 bases and J gave up 3 bases, with 10 bases separating them. The CDR3 has 12 residues. CDR3 coding DNA: TGCGCCAGCTCCTACGGGGACACTGAAGCTTTCTTT. This translates into CASSYGDTEAFF.

The chain carries TRBV28 and TRBJ2-7, with 8 nucleotides matching TRBD2. Germline lookup yields CDR1 MDHEN and CDR2 SYDVKM. This CDR3 comprises 13 residues. The ends lost 6 bases at V and 3 bases at J; junction bases unmatched: 4. The CDR3 bases are TGTGCCAGCAGGGGACTAGGGCGCTACGAGCAGTACTTC. It encodes CASRGLGRYEQYF.